The clone carrying this T cell receptor (beta chain) occurred a few times. No antigen is known for it. These data belong to a study of identical twins. Study results and limitations: The models systematically underestimated how much out-of-frame TCR alpha was shared in monozygotic twins.

TCRdb reanalysed the 5' RACE reads using MiXCR and keeps one entry per CDR3 protein. Of about 330,000 distinct CDR3 sequences in the sample, about 12% were seen once. Germline V gene lookup returns CDR1 MNHEY and CDR2 SMNVEV (reference sequence). CDR3 length equals 13 residues. V lost 3 bases, J lost 7 bases, and 2 bases stayed unmatched. Another study also made use of these data, one on yellow fever vaccine responses in identical twins.

This receptor was taken from a woman aged 18-29 years in good health. The sample was CD8+ T cells sorted from blood. The chain uses TRBV27 and TRBJ2-5; 10 bases match TRBD2. The CDR3 loop reads CASSLGLARTQYF. CDR3 coding DNA: TGTGCCAGCAGTTTGGGACTAGCGCGGACCCAGTACTTC.